Here is one TCR beta chain with its context. This entry comes from a study of T cell responses to AZD1222 COVID-19 vaccine. Libraries were prepared by immunoSEQ multiplex PCR; TCRdb keeps only in-frame clonotypes and omits some of them. In the table there are roughly 100,000 clones, 90% of which are singletons. Trimming removed 7 bases from V and 0 bases from J, with 9 bases in between. The CDR3 loop spans 14 amino acids. The germline CDR1 and CDR2 sequences are LNHDA and SQIVND (reference sequence). The chain is built from TRBV19 and TRBJ1-4; D unresolved. The sequencing here drew on peripheral blood, taken 28 days after the second AZD1222 dose. This TCR came from an adult who received the AZD1222 COVID-19 vaccine. CDR3 sequence: CASIPRATNEKLFF. The DNA of the CDR3 is TGTGCCAGTATCCCGAGGGCAACTAATGAAAAACTGTTTTTT.